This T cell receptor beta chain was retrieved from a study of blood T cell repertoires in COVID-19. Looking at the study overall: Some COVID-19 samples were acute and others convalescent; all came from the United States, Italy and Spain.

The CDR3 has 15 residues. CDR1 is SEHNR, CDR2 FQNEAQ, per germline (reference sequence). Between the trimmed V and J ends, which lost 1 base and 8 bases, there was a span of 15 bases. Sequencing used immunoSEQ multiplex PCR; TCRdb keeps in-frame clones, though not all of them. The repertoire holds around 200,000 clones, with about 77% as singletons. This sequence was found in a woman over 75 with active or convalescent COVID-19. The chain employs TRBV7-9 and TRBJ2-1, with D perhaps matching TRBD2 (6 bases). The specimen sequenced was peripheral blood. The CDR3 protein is CASSLGAGRRDEQFF. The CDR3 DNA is TGTGCCAGCAGCTTAGGGGCGGGGCGCAGGGATGAGCAGTTCTTC.